Below, 22 T cell receptor beta chains from the same sample are listed, as sequenced in a study of technical replicates of blood from several donors. The method was immunoSEQ multiplex PCR; TCRdb's version includes in-frame clones alone and lacks a portion of them. The table lists roughly 76,000 clones, around 85% of them singletons. The sequencing input was PBMCs. These receptor sequences come from a human donor in good health. Some clones in this sample may be carry-over from other donors' samples.

Only one count was recorded for this clone. This sequence joins TRBV6-5 and TRBJ2-7; no clear D. The CDR3 extends over 15 amino acids. Trimming cost V 5 bases and J 1 base, with 15 bases left between them. Germline loops: CDR1 MNHEY, CDR2 SVGAGI. The CDR3: CASSTPPGGSYEQYF. DNA for the CDR3: TGTGCCAGCAGTACTCCGCCCGGCGGATCCTACGAGCAGTACTTC.

Here the CDR3 DNA reads TGTGCCAGCAGTCAGCTTGGCGGGAGTGGTTACGAGCAGTACTTC. It is translated as CASSQLGGSGYEQYF. The V gene is TRBV6-6, the J gene TRBJ2-7, with 7 bases matching TRBD2. The CDR3 contains 15 residues. The germline gives CDR1 MNHNY, CDR2 SVGAGI (reference sequence). V was clipped by 5 bases and J by 4 bases; unmatched bases: 11.

This chain joins TRBV5-1 and TRBJ1-2, with D uncertain. V was trimmed by 4 bases and J by 0 bases, leaving 10 bases between them. Looked up from germline, CDR1 is SGHRS and CDR2 is YFSETQ. CDR3 length equals 14 residues. The CDR3 sequence: CASSQDSANYGYTF. The CDR3 DNA is TGCGCCAGCAGCCAAGACTCGGCTAACTATGGCTACACCTTC.

This clone was detected only once. The rearrangement joins TRBV4-2 to TRBJ2-7, with 7 positions matching TRBD1. The CDR3 is 17 residues long. Germline V gene sequence: CDR1 LGHNA, CDR2 YNFKEQ. V was clipped by 0 bases and J by 0 bases; unmatched bases: 8. CDR3 DNA: TGTGCCAGCAGCCAAGAGGGTCCGGGACAGAGCTCCTACGAGCAGTACTTC. Translated, it gives CASSQEGPGQSSYEQYF.

This chain links TRBV5-1 with TRBJ2-1; TRBD2 matches at 11 bases. V lost 3 bases to trimming and J lost 6 bases; unmatched junction nucleotides: 8. The CDR3 is made up of 16 amino acids. The V gene's germline CDR1 is SGHRS and CDR2 YFSETQ. The CDR3 region is CASSSAGLAGGNEQFF. CDR3 nucleotides: TGCGCCAGCAGCTCCGCTGGTCTAGCGGGGGGCAATGAGCAGTTCTTC.

The gene calls are TRBV27 and TRBJ2-4, with D tentatively TRBD1 (6 bases). The V end was cut by 4 bases, the J end by 9 bases, with 10 bases between. Germline assignment: CDR1 MNHEY and CDR2 SMNVEV (reference sequence). The CDR3 spans 12 residues. The CDR3 DNA reads as TGTGCCAGCAGTTCCCAGGGGACCATTCAGTACTTC. Its protein product is CASSSQGTIQYF.

The J gene is TRBJ2-3, the V gene TRBV19, with 9 bases lining up with TRBD2. Trimming at V came to 2 bases and at J to 9 bases, leaving 6 bases not matched to a gene. The CDR3 has 14 residues. Germline CDR1 reads LNHDA; CDR2 reads SQIVND (reference sequence). CDR3: CASSISLAGTTQYF. CDR3 nucleotides: TGTGCCAGTAGTATAAGCCTAGCGGGAACCACGCAGTATTTT.

The rearrangement joins TRBV7-8 to TRBJ1-1; D is unclear. This CDR3 has 14 amino acids. Trimming removed 1 base at V and 1 base at J, with 7 bases between. Per the germline V gene, CDR1 is SGHVS and CDR2 is FQNEAQ. The CDR3 spells CASSLVAGNTEAFF. The CDR3 DNA reads as TGTGCCAGCAGCTTAGTAGCGGGGAACACTGAAGCTTTCTTT.

This chain uses TRBV30 with TRBJ1-4; a possible D gene is TRBD1 (5 bases). Germline-derived CDR1 and CDR2 are GTSNPN and SVGIG (reference sequence). Trimming took off 6 bases at V and 5 bases at J, with 19 bases between the two ends. The CDR3 extends over 15 amino acids. DNA of the CDR3: TGTGCCTGTAAACCGGTTTCGGGGGGAAATGAAAAACTGTTTTTT. Amino acid sequence: CACKPVSGGNEKLFF.

V usage is TRBV4-2 and J usage is TRBJ2-6; 9 bases line up with TRBD1. The V segment lost 3 bases and the J segment 1 base; nucleotides outside the gene matches: 7. CDR3 length equals 18 residues. The germline gives CDR1 LGHNA, CDR2 YNFKEQ. The CDR3 sequence is CASSQGQGRFSGANVLTF. Here the CDR3 DNA reads TGTGCCAGCAGCCAGGGACAGGGTAGGTTTTCTGGGGCCAACGTCCTGACTTTC.

This clone was detected once. V and J are TRBV5-1 and TRBJ2-1, with D perhaps TRBD2 (6 bases). The germline V and J ends were trimmed by 1 base and 7 bases, with 15 bases remaining between them. The germline CDR1 and CDR2 sequences are SGHRS and YFSETQ. There are 15 residues in the CDR3. Here the CDR3 reads CASSLWGERENEQFF. CDR3 DNA sequence: TGCGCCAGCAGCTTGTGGGGGGAGAGGGAAAATGAGCAGTTCTTC.

The CDR3 sequence: CASSQEHAAPPDTQYF. The CDR3 DNA reads as TGCGCCAGCAGCCAAGAACATGCGGCCCCACCAGATACGCAGTATTTT. V and J are TRBV4-1 and TRBJ2-3; D ambiguous. The V gene lost 0 bases and the J gene lost 4 bases, with 14 bases spanning the gap. Germline lookup yields CDR1 MGHRA and CDR2 YSYEKL. CDR3 length: 16 amino acids.

The V call is TRBV5-6, the J call TRBJ2-7, with 8 bases that match TRBD1. The CDR3 runs to 12 residues. Germline CDR1 SGHDT, CDR2 YYEEEE. After removal of 4 bases from V and 12 bases from J, the junction contained 9 bases not matched to a gene. CDR3 region: CASSRQGNQGYF. CDR3 nucleotide sequence: TGTGCCAGCAGCAGACAGGGGAACCAAGGGTACTTC.

The count of this clone is one. The rearrangement links TRBV5-1 to TRBJ2-5, with 12 positions matching TRBD1. Germline-derived CDR1 and CDR2 are SGHRS and YFSETQ. The CDR3 has 17 residues. The trim removed 4 bases at V and 2 bases at J, leaving 9 bases unmatched. The chain's CDR3 is CASSVRDRGHRQETQYF. In DNA, the CDR3 is TGCGCCAGCAGCGTCCGGGACAGGGGGCACAGGCAAGAGACCCAGTACTTC. The full variable domain, completed using reference TRBV5-1 and TRBJ2-5, is KAGVTQTPRYLIKTRGQQVTLSCSPISGHRSVSWYQQTPGQGLQFLFEYFSETQRNKGNFPGRFSGRQFSNSRSEMNVSTLELGDSALYLCASSVRDRGHRQETQYFGPGTRLLVL.

The CDR3, as DNA: TGTGCCAGCAGCTACCCGGCCTACAATGAGCAGTTCTTC. It encodes CASSYPAYNEQFF. V and J are TRBV5-4 and TRBJ2-1; no reliable D call. The V and J ends lost 3 bases and 2 bases respectively, with 6 bases between them. Germline CDR1 reads SGHNT; CDR2 reads YYREEE (reference sequence). The CDR3 spans 13 residues.

The gene calls are TRBV5-1 and TRBJ2-3, with TRBD1 as a possible D gene (6 bases). V lost 4 bases to trimming and J lost 3 bases, with 12 bases between them. Per germline, CDR1 SGHRS and CDR2 YFSETQ. The CDR3 totals 14 residues. For the CDR3, the DNA is TGCGCCAGCAGCGCCACGGGACAAACAGATACGCAGTATTTT. Its translation: CASSATGQTDTQYF.

This clone showed up just once. The chain employs TRBV21-1 and TRBJ2-7; the table's D gene call, TRBD2, was not cross checked with the DNA. TRBV21-1 constitutes a pseudogene. The CDR3 has 15 amino acids. The CDR3, as DNA: TGTGCCAGCAGCAAACGGCGACAGCGGGCCTACGAGCAGTACTTC. Its translation is CASSKRRQRAYEQYF.

This clone was seen once. The V call is TRBV7-2, the J call TRBJ1-5; 7 positions agree with TRBD1. This CDR3 region has 14 residues. CDR1 SGHTA and CDR2 FQGNSA come from the germline V gene. Losses at the gene ends were 4 bases for V and 1 base for J; bases not matched to a gene: 1. The CDR3 DNA is TGTGCCAGCAGCTGGGGACAGAGCAATCAGCCCCAGCATTTT. Encoded protein: CASSWGQSNQPQHF. Filled out from reference TRBV7-2 and TRBJ1-5, the complete variable domain reads GAGVSQSPSNKVTEKGKDVELRCDPISGHTALYWYRQSLGQGLEFLIYFQGNSAPDKSGLPSDRFSAERTGGSVSTLTIQRTQQEDSAVYLCASSWGQSNQPQHFGDGTRLSIL.

This clone was found a few times. The chain recombines TRBV2 with TRBJ1-1; a possible D gene is TRBD1 (5 bases). Between the trimmed V and J ends, which lost 7 bases and 6 bases, there was a span of 15 bases. The V gene's germline CDR1 is SNHLY and CDR2 FYNNEI. The CDR3 spans 13 residues. The CDR3, as DNA: TGTGCCAGCACGGGACTGACTGGTTCTGAAGCTTTCTTT. As protein: CASTGLTGSEAFF.

The V call is TRBV29-1, the J call TRBJ1-2; maybe TRBD1 (6 bases). Germline V CDR1 and CDR2: SQVTM, ANQGSEA. Trimming pared 2 bases from V and 7 bases from J, leaving 8 bases between. The length of the CDR3 is 11 residues. The CDR3 DNA follows: TGCAGCGTTGAATGGGGGCCTGGCTACACCTTC. Amino acids: CSVEWGPGYTF.

The V and J genes are TRBV7-8 and TRBJ2-7; D uncertain. Trimming pared 4 bases from V and 4 bases from J, leaving 11 bases between. The CDR3 runs to 13 residues. CDR1 is SGHVS, CDR2 FQNEAQ, per germline. The CDR3 sequence: CASSSLVRYEQYF. The CDR3, as DNA: TGTGCCAGCAGCTCCTTGGTCCGGTACGAGCAGTACTTC.

The CDR3 region is CASSESRQPNTIYF. The CDR3 DNA reads TGCGCCAGCAGTGAGTCGAGGCAGCCAAACACCATATATTTT. J is TRBJ1-3 and V is TRBV10-1; unclear D gene. Germline assignment: CDR1 WNHNN and CDR2 SYGVQD (reference sequence). The CDR3 spans 14 residues. V dropped 0 bases and J dropped 6 bases, with 9 bases sitting between them.